This T cell receptor beta chain is drawn from a study of T cells in localized non-small cell lung cancer. Study findings and constraints: Across samples, adjacent lung featured a median roughly 61 of the top 100 tumor clones. Longer overall survival was seen with higher T cell density measured in blood. Analysis by sequencing included only one tumor region, so heterogeneity remains possible. Uninvolved adjacent lung had more T cell clonality than any other tissue, topping tumor.

The assay was immunoSEQ multiplex PCR, and TCRdb's table has in-frame clones only and misses some. This table holds about 54,000 clones, over 80% found once. CDR3 length: 15 residues. Germline trimming cut 5 bases from V and 8 bases from J; bases unmatched to any gene: 13. The germline V gene encodes CDR1 LNHDA and CDR2 SQIVND (reference sequence). About this clone: The antigen is unknown.

This TCR was sampled from a female donor aged 60 or older with stage II squamous cell lung carcinoma. J is TRBJ1-2 and V is TRBV19; 8 bases fit TRBD1. The material sequenced was peripheral blood, taken before any cancer treatment. The CDR3, as DNA: TGTGCCAGTAGTGCAACGACAGGGGTCGTTAAGGGCTACACCTTC. Translated, it gives CASSATTGVVKGYTF.